These T cell receptor beta chains were read from a single sample in a study of spatial heterogeneity in lung cancer. MiXCR, run by TCRdb on the 5' RACE reads, gives a single entry per CDR3 protein. The sample has 50,000 to 55,000 distinct CDR3 sequences; more than 6.5% are singletons. Sequencing was performed on PBMCs, taken at surgery. These receptors came from a female donor with early-stage non-small cell lung cancer. Both conserved end residues are part of each CDR3. Each record gives: V gene, CDR3 protein.

TRBV20-1,CSAERTSGENLLFF
TRBV12-3/TRBV12-4,CASSLLETAEQFF
TRBV29-1,CSVEELTGNTIYF
TRBV3-1,CASSRAGGQETQYF
TRBV12-5,CASSGQDNSPLHF
TRBV27,CASRPFLGPGEGTQYF
TRBV20-1,CSARTGVYNEQFF
TRBV2,CASILERGTEAFF
TRBV7-2,CASSLAGGWDSSYEQYF
TRBV29-1,CSATHRGRSGSDLGKAFF
TRBV7-2,CASSTQGLAEETQYF
TRBV28,CASSWAGKPQHF
TRBV18,CASSPAGGGSYEQYF
TRBV12-3/TRBV12-4,CASSLAVLGAYEQYF
TRBV5-1,CASSYLPGHAGEQYF